The rows below give T cell receptor beta chains drawn from one sample of a study of blood T cell repertoires in COVID-19. Assay used: immunoSEQ multiplex PCR; TCRdb lists only in-frame clones, some missing. The table lists 76,000 or so clones, around 88% of them singletons. The sample comprised peripheral blood. These receptors were obtained from a man younger than 40 with acute or convalescent COVID-19. CDR3s include the opening cysteine and the closing phenylalanine or tryptophan. The D gene is left open where the match is weak. Size values are once, few and many counts, or a class for expanded clones, and some rows have none.

j_call | d_call | clone_size | v_call | cdr3_nt | cdr3_aa
TRBJ2-1 | - | - | TRBV15 | TGTGCCACCAGACCTGGCGGGATATACAATGAGCAGTTCTTC | CATRPGGIYNEQFF
TRBJ2-5 | TRBD2 | few | TRBV30 | TGTGCCTGCCGGACTAGCGGGAGGGGAGAGACCCAGTACTTC | CACRTSGRGETQYF
TRBJ2-7 | - | - | TRBV4-1 | TGCGCCAGCCGACCGACAGGTTTTTCCTACGAGCAGTACTTC | CASRPTGFSYEQYF
TRBJ2-7 | TRBD2 | - | TRBV7-2 | TGTGCCAGCAGCCCATCCGGACTAGCGGGAGCTTTTGCCTACGAGCAGTACTTC | CASSPSGLAGAFAYEQYF
TRBJ2-4 | TRBD1 | once | TRBV6-1 | TGTGCCAGCAGTGATGGCGGGACAGGGTCGAGCATTCAGTACTTC | CASSDGGTGSSIQYF
TRBJ1-5 | - | - | TRBV12-3/TRBV12-4 | TGTGCCAGCACGGACACACCCAATCAGCCCCAGCATTTT | CASTDTPNQPQHF
TRBJ2-6 | - | - | TRBV27 | TGTGCCACCCGCAGTCGCTCTGGGGCCAACGTCCTGACTTTC | CATRSRSGANVLTF
TRBJ1-4 | - | - | TRBV27 | TGTGCCAGCAGTCCCCGTGGCCTTTATGAAAAACTGTTTTTT | CASSPRGLYEKLFF
TRBJ2-7 | - | - | TRBV2 | TGTGCCAGCAAGTTCAGTCAATTGGCCTACGAGCAGTACTTC | CASKFSQLAYEQYF
TRBJ2-7 | TRBD2 | - | TRBV19 | TGTGCCAGTACGCGGACTAGCGGGAACGAGCAGTACTTC | CASTRTSGNEQYF
TRBJ2-5 | TRBD1 | - | TRBV7-8 | TGTGCCAGCAGCCTAGAGGGACAGACAGAGACCCAGTACTTC | CASSLEGQTETQYF
TRBJ1-4 | - | - | TRBV12-3/TRBV12-4 | TGTGCCACCTCTGGCCAGGCGTTTGAAAAACTGTTTTTT | CATSGQAFEKLFF
TRBJ2-3 | - | - | TRBV7-2 | TGTGCCAGCAGCTTAGGGAGGGGTGGTACGCAGTATTTT | CASSLGRGGTQYF
TRBJ2-1 | TRBD2 | - | TRBV6-2/TRBV6-3 | TGTGCCAGCAGTTACCCCCTAGCGGCCGGATCCTACAATGAGCAGTTCTTC | CASSYPLAAGSYNEQFF
TRBJ2-7 | - | - | TRBV5-1 | TGCGCCAGCAGCTCCGGTGGACAGTCCTACGAGCAGTACTTC | CASSSGGQSYEQYF
TRBJ1-6 | - | - | TRBV2 | TGTGCCAGCAGGGAACTCGGGGGTTACGATAATTCACCCCTCCACTTT | CASRELGGYDNSPLHF
TRBJ2-2 | - | - | TRBV3-1/TRBV3-2 | TGTGCCAGCAGCCCTGGGACATTCGGGGAGCTGTTTTTT | CASSPGTFGELFF
TRBJ2-3 | - | - | TRBV7-2 | TGTGCCAGCAGCTTACCGTATGCGGTTAGAGATACGCAGTATTTT | CASSLPYAVRDTQYF
TRBJ2-7 | TRBD2 | - | TRBV6-2/TRBV6-3 | TGTGCCAGCAGTTACCTAGCGGAAGAAAACGAGCAGTACTTC | CASSYLAEENEQYF
TRBJ1-2 | TRBD1 | - | TRBV19 | TGTGCCAGTACACCGACAGGGGGCTATGGCTACACCTTC | CASTPTGGYGYTF
TRBJ2-3 | TRBD2 | - | TRBV7-2 | TGTGCCAGCAGCTTACCGGGAGGGCCGACAGATACGCAGTATTTT | CASSLPGGPTDTQYF
TRBJ2-5 | - | - | TRBV7-2 | TGTGCCAGCAGCTTAGACAGAGCCTCAGAGACCCAGTACTTC | CASSLDRASETQYF
TRBJ2-5 | TRBD2 | once | TRBV2 | TGTGCCAGCAGTGAGGGCGGGAGTTCGGAGACCCAGTACTTC | CASSEGGSSETQYF
TRBJ1-5 | TRBD1 | - | TRBV25-1 | TGTGCCAGCAGTGGGGACAGTGGAAATCAGCCCCAGCATTTT | CASSGDSGNQPQHF
TRBJ1-2 | TRBD1 | - | TRBV6-5 | TGTGCCAGCAGTCGCAGGGGGTCAGATGGCTACACCTTC | CASSRRGSDGYTF
TRBJ2-3 | - | - | TRBV14 | TGTGCCAGCAGCCAAGACGGACTAATCACAGATACGCAGTATTTT | CASSQDGLITDTQYF
TRBJ2-7 | TRBD2 | few | TRBV10-1 | TGCGCCAGCAGTGAGTCATTGGCGGGAGTCTACGAGCAGTACTTC | CASSESLAGVYEQYF
TRBJ1-1 | - | - | TRBV6-5 | TGTGCCAGCAGCCTCGGGGAAGCTTTCTTT | CASSLGEAFF
TRBJ2-3 | - | - | TRBV7-8 | TGTGCCAGCAGCTCAACCTACAGCACAGATACGCAGTATTTT | CASSSTYSTDTQYF
TRBJ2-1 | - | - | TRBV6-2/TRBV6-3 | TGTGCCAGCAGTTACTGGACTTATAGCTCCTACAATGAGCAGTTCTTC | CASSYWTYSSYNEQFF
TRBJ2-5 | - | many | TRBV4-1 | TGCGCCAGCAGCCAAACCCAAGCGGAAGAGACCCAGTACTTC | CASSQTQAEETQYF
TRBJ1-2 | - | - | TRBV28 | TGTGCCAGCAGGGGGGTGGGGGCGTATGGCTACACCTTC | CASRGVGAYGYTF
TRBJ1-3 | TRBD1 | - | TRBV28 | TGTGCTACCCTCCCACGGACAGGGGGTTTCTTAAGAAACACCATATATTTT | CATLPRTGGFLRNTIYF
TRBJ1-1 | - | - | TRBV7-2 | TGTGCCAGCAGCAAGAGACTCACTGAAGCTTTCTTT | CASSKRLTEAFF
TRBJ2-7 | TRBD1 | - | TRBV3-1/TRBV3-2 | TGTGCCAGCAGCCTTCCAGGGGGCCTCTACGAGCAGTACTTC | CASSLPGGLYEQYF
TRBJ2-3 | TRBD2 | - | TRBV7-3 | TGTGCCAGCAGCTTTAGCGGGAGGGTCCGGTATTGTTTGACAGATACGCAGTATTTT | CASSFSGRVRYCLTDTQYF
TRBJ2-1 | TRBD1 | - | TRBV5-5 | TGTGCCAGCAGCTACTGGGACAGGGGGAGTGGGATGTGGCAGTTCTTC | CASSYWDRGSGMWQFF
TRBJ2-1 | TRBD2 | - | TRBV28 | TGTGCCACCACTAGCGGGAGCTCCTACAATGAGCAGTTCTTC | CATTSGSSYNEQFF
TRBJ2-1 | - | - | TRBV14 | TGTGCCAGCAGCCCCTACAGTAGAGCGGCCCACTCCTACAATGAGCAGTTCTTC | CASSPYSRAAHSYNEQFF
TRBJ2-2 | TRBD2 | - | TRBV7-3 | TGTGCCAGCAGCTTAAATAGCGGGATGAACACCGGGGAGCTGTTTTTT | CASSLNSGMNTGELFF
TRBJ1-5 | - | - | TRBV10-3 | TGTGCCATCAGTGAGTCCATCCAGGGGAATCAGCCCCAGCATTTT | CAISESIQGNQPQHF
TRBJ1-3 | - | - | TRBV6-4 | TGTGCCAGCATAAAGACAGGCACCAGCTCTGGAAACACCATATATTTT | CASIKTGTSSGNTIYF
TRBJ1-5 | TRBD1 | - | TRBV2 | TGTGCCAGCAGAGGGACAGACTATAGCAATCAGCCCCAGCATTTT | CASRGTDYSNQPQHF
TRBJ2-7 | TRBD1 | - | TRBV9 | TGTGCCAGCAGCGCCGGGACAGCGACCTACGAGCAGTACTTC | CASSAGTATYEQYF
TRBJ1-5 | - | once | TRBV24-1 | TGTGCCACCATAGCTGTTCGGACACCTCCCAATCAGCCCCAGCATTTT | CATIAVRTPPNQPQHF
TRBJ2-7 | TRBD1 | - | TRBV3-1/TRBV3-2 | TGTGCCAGCAGCCCCGGACAGGGGTTACAGAGCTCCTACGAGCAGTACTTC | CASSPGQGLQSSYEQYF
TRBJ2-7 | - | few | TRBV20-1 | TGCAGGGTCGACACCTCCTACGAGCAGTACTTC | CRVDTSYEQYF
TRBJ2-1 | - | - | TRBV15 | TGTGCCACCAGCCCCCGGTGGGACTTTGCCTACAATGAGCAGTTCTTC | CATSPRWDFAYNEQFF
TRBJ2-1 | - | - | TRBV10-2 | TGCGCCAGCACTCCGGGACTCGGTCGAAATGAGCAGTTCTTC | CASTPGLGRNEQFF
TRBJ2-7 | TRBD2 | - | TRBV5-1 | TGCGCCAGCAGCTGGGGACGGACTAGCTCCTACGAGCAGTACTTC | CASSWGRTSSYEQYF
TRBJ1-5 | - | - | TRBV18 | TGTGCCAGCTCACTGGGGCAGAAAGCGAGCAATCAGCCCCAGCATTTT | CASSLGQKASNQPQHF
TRBJ1-1 | - | - | TRBV6-5 | TGTGCCACTTTAGTGGAGGGGACCACTGAAGCTTTCTTT | CATLVEGTTEAFF
TRBJ2-7 | TRBD1 | few | TRBV11-2 | TGTGCCAGCAGCTTGGGGACAGGTACCCACGAGCAGTACTTC | CASSLGTGTHEQYF
TRBJ1-3 | - | - | TRBV5-1 | TGCGCCAGCAGCTTGGTAGGGGGCTCTGGAAACACCATATATTTT | CASSLVGGSGNTIYF
TRBJ2-2 | - | - | TRBV19 | TGTGCCACCCATCACGGATGGGCGACCTTAGAACATCCGAACACCGGGGAGCTGTTTTTT | CATHHGWATLEHPNTGELFF
TRBJ2-7 | TRBD2 | - | TRBV27 | TGTGCCAGCAGTCTCCTGGGGACTAGCGGTCCCTACGAGCAGTACTTC | CASSLLGTSGPYEQYF
TRBJ2-2 | TRBD1 | - | TRBV7-9 | TGTGCCAGCAGCCCCGGACAGGGTTTCACCGGGGAGCTGTTTTTT | CASSPGQGFTGELFF
TRBJ1-3 | TRBD1 | - | TRBV24-1 | TGTGCCACCAGTGACACAGGGGCTGGAAACACCATATATTTT | CATSDTGAGNTIYF